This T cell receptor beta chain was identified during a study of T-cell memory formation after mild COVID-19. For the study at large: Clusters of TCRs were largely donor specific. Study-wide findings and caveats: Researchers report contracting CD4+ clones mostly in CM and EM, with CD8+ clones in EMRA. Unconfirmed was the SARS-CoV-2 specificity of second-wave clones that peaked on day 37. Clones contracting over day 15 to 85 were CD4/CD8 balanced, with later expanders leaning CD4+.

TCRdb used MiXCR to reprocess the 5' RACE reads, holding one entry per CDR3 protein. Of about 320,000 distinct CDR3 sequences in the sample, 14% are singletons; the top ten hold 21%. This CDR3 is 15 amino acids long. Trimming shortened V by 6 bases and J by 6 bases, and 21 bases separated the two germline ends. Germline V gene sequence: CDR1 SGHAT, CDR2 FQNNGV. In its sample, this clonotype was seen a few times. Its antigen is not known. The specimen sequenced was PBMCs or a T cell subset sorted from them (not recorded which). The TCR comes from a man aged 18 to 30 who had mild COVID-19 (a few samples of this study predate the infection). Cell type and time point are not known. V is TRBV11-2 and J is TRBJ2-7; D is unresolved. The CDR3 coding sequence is TGTGCCAGCAGTCGAGGCTCCCGGGCTGCCCCCGAGCAGTACTTC. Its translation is CASSRGSRAAPEQYF.